Below are 29 T cell receptor beta chains sequenced from a single sample in a study of cytomegalovirus exposure and HLA in healthy donors. A multiplex PCR was run with 60 Vbeta primers and 13 Jbeta primers. The assay was immunoSEQ multiplex PCR, and TCRdb's table has in-frame clones only and misses some. The sample yields about 110,000 clones, around 88% seen once. The sample was PBMCs. These receptors were obtained from a man aged 40-49 years in good health and CMV-seronegative.

J is TRBJ2-3 and V is TRBV5-1, with D perhaps matching TRBD1 (5 bases). The CDR3 is 15 amino acids. The V gene lost 7 bases and the J gene lost 1 base, with 16 bases spanning the gap. In germline, CDR1 is SGHRS, CDR2 YFSETQ. CDR3 in amino acids: CASSPPRGGTDTQYF. CDR3 nucleotides: TGCGCCAGCTCCCCCCCAAGGGGCGGCACAGATACGCAGTATTTT. The full variable domain, its missing parts supplied by reference TRBV5-1 and TRBJ2-3, is KAGVTQTPRYLIKTRGQQVTLSCSPISGHRSVSWYQQTPGQGLQFLFEYFSETQRNKGNFPGRFSGRQFSNSRSEMNVSTLELGDSALYLCASSPPRGGTDTQYFGPGTRLTVL.

V is TRBV30 and J is TRBJ1-1; D not resolved. The V gene lost 3 bases and the J gene lost 0 bases, with 8 bases spanning the gap. The CDR3 is 13 amino acids. Germline-derived CDR1 and CDR2 are GTSNPN and SVGIG (reference sequence). CDR3 sequence: CAWSVLMNTEAFF. The DNA for the CDR3 is TGTGCCTGGAGCGTATTAATGAACACTGAAGCTTTCTTT.

This chain links TRBV30 with TRBJ2-2, with 8 bases aligning to TRBD2. The J segment lost 4 bases and the V segment lost 2 bases, leaving 15 bases of the junction unmatched. Looked up from germline, CDR1 is GTSNPN and CDR2 is SVGIG (reference sequence). CDR3 length equals 18 residues. CDR3 DNA sequence: TGTGCCTGGAGTACCCCTCCGGGGGGGCCGTCGGGCACCGGGGAGCTGTTTTTT. Its protein is CAWSTPPGGPSGTGELFF.

The V gene is TRBV6-5, the J gene TRBJ1-3; unclear D gene. The CDR3 is 16 residues long. The V gene lost 0 bases and the J gene lost 1 base, with 10 bases spanning the gap. Germline V gene sequence: CDR1 MNHEY, CDR2 SVGAGI. The DNA for the CDR3 is TGTGCCAGCAGTTACTCCAGTTACAATTCTGGAAACACCATATATTTT. It yields the protein CASSYSSYNSGNTIYF.

The chain is built from TRBV5-1 and TRBJ2-2; possible D gene TRBD1, 5 bases. The CDR3 runs to 16 residues. V was cut by 2 bases and J by 0 bases, with 11 bases left in between. Germline V gives CDR1 SGHRS, CDR2 YFSETQ. The CDR3 DNA follows: TGCGCCAGCAGCTTCACAGGAAACGCGAACACCGGGGAGCTGTTTTTT. Protein: CASSFTGNANTGELFF.

J is TRBJ1-1 and V is TRBV28; TRBD1 agrees at 7 bases. V lost 2 bases and J lost 1; bases outside the gene matches: 4. The V gene's germline CDR1 is MDHEN and CDR2 SYDVKM. The CDR3 totals 15 residues. The CDR3, as DNA: TGTGCCAGCAGTTTACCTGGGACAGCGAACACTGAAGCTTTCTTT. This gives the protein CASSLPGTANTEAFF.

A few counts support this clone. The chain has TRBV6-1 and TRBJ1-5, with D maybe TRBD1 (6 bases). The V and J ends lost 5 bases and 6 bases respectively, with 11 bases between them. The CDR3 has 13 amino acids. Germline assignment: CDR1 MNHNS and CDR2 SASEGT. The CDR3 sequence is CASSIGQFQPQHF. The CDR3 region has the DNA TGTGCCAGCAGTATCGGACAGTTTCAGCCCCAGCATTTT.

The chain combines TRBV7-9 with TRBJ1-1; 9 nucleotides agree with TRBD1. J lost 0 bases, V lost 5 bases, and 4 bases had no gene match. Germline CDR1 is SEHNR and CDR2 is FQNEAQ (reference sequence). CDR3 size: 15 residues. CDR3 in DNA: TGTGCCAGCAGCCGAGGGACAGGGATGAACACTGAAGCTTTCTTT. This sequence encodes CASSRGTGMNTEAFF.

On this clone itself: Other DNA variants within this sample encode the same CDR3. The chain couples TRBV7-9 to TRBJ2-5; 7 nucleotides align to TRBD2. CDR3 size: 13 residues. Germline-derived CDR1 and CDR2 are SEHNR and FQNEAQ (reference sequence). V gave up 5 bases and J gave up 5 bases; unmatched junction bases: 5. For the CDR3, the DNA is TGTGCCAGCAGCACGGGAGGATGGGAGACCCAGTACTTC. Its protein product is CASSTGGWETQYF.

The rearrangement uses TRBV6-1 and TRBJ1-2, with D maybe TRBD1 (5 bases). V dropped 3 bases and J dropped 13 bases, with 18 bases sitting between them. This CDR3 contains 13 residues. Per germline, CDR1 MNHNS and CDR2 SASEGT. The CDR3 loop is CASSEGQGRRLTF. CDR3 in DNA: TGTGCCAGCAGTGAGGGGCAGGGCCGACGTCTCACCTTC.

As concerns this clone: The sample contains more than one DNA sequence encoding this CDR3. The chain carries TRBV28 and TRBJ1-5, with 7 bases lining up with TRBD1. The CDR3 is 16 residues long. From germline, CDR1 is MDHEN and CDR2 SYDVKM. With 5 bases clipped from V and 0 bases from J, the junction kept 7 bases outside the gene matches. In DNA, the CDR3 is TGTGCCAGCAGTACCCCGGGACAGAGTAGCAATCAGCCCCAGCATTTT. This gives the protein CASSTPGQSSNQPQHF.

The rearrangement links TRBV9 to TRBJ2-5; D is undetermined. The V end lost 0 bases, the J end lost 5 bases, and 2 bases lay between the germline ends. Germline CDR1 is SGDLS and CDR2 is YYNGEE. This CDR3 is 11 amino acids long. CDR3 nucleotides: TGTGCCAGCAGCGTAGCGGAGACCCAGTACTTC. This gives the protein CASSVAETQYF.

This clone was detected once. This chain uses TRBV9 with TRBJ1-2; possible D gene TRBD1, 5 bases. Per germline, CDR1 SGDLS and CDR2 YYNGEE. CDR3 length: 14 amino acids. V was shortened by 0 bases and J by 2 bases, with 8 bases between the two germline ends. The CDR3 nucleotides read TGTGCCAGCAGCGTAGGACAGTTAAACTATGGCTACACCTTC. Translating it yields CASSVGQLNYGYTF.

The chain combines TRBV2 with TRBJ1-5, with 9 bases lining up with TRBD1. After removal of 8 bases from V and 9 bases from J, the junction contained 8 bases not matched to a gene. The germline gives CDR1 SNHLY, CDR2 FYNNEI. The CDR3 spans 13 residues. The CDR3 coding sequence is TGTGCCAGCCGGGACAGGGTGGAGAGGCCCCAGCATTTT. The encoded protein is CASRDRVERPQHF.

The V and J genes are TRBV19 and TRBJ1-2, with 8 bases lining up with TRBD1. The CDR3 is 13 residues long. Germline loops: CDR1 LNHDA, CDR2 SQIVND (reference sequence). V gave up 4 bases and J gave up 8 bases; unmatched junction bases: 6. Written as DNA, the CDR3 is TGTGCCAGTAGTACCGACAGGGGAACCGGCTACACCTTC. Protein: CASSTDRGTGYTF.

The V call is TRBV29-1, the J call TRBJ2-7; the match to TRBD1 covers 8 bases. Germline V gives CDR1 SQVTM, CDR2 ANQGSEA. The CDR3 has 13 amino acids. V gave up 7 bases and J gave up 3 bases; unmatched junction bases: 8. CDR3 residues: CSASQGGGYEQYF. The CDR3 DNA is TGCAGCGCTTCACAGGGGGGCGGCTACGAGCAGTACTTC.

The CDR3: CTTGLDTQYF. The DNA of the CDR3 is TGCACCACAGGCTTAGATACGCAGTATTTT. The rearrangement uses TRBV29-1 and TRBJ2-3; maybe TRBD1 (5 bases). The CDR3 sequence is 10 residues long. CDR1 is SQVTM, CDR2 ANQGSEA, per germline.

The rearrangement links TRBV4-1 to TRBJ2-7, with D possibly matching TRBD2 (6 bases). Germline loops: CDR1 MGHRA, CDR2 YSYEKL. Trimming pared 0 bases from V and 0 bases from J, leaving 12 bases between. This CDR3 has 16 residues. The CDR3 region is CASSQEAGILSYEQYF. DNA for the CDR3: TGCGCCAGCAGCCAAGAGGCGGGGATACTCTCCTACGAGCAGTACTTC.

CDR3 residues: CSVSTGQGPYEQYF. CDR3 nucleotide sequence: TGCAGCGTCTCGACGGGACAGGGCCCCTACGAGCAGTACTTC. This chain connects TRBV29-1 to TRBJ2-7, with 9 bases lining up with TRBD1. V dropped 6 bases and J dropped 2; count of bases not matched to a gene: 8. Germline CDR1 reads SQVTM; CDR2 reads ANQGSEA. The CDR3 sequence is 14 residues long.

This chain links TRBV5-4 with TRBJ2-3, with 7 bases identical to TRBD1. Germline V gives CDR1 SGHNT, CDR2 YYREEE (reference sequence). CDR3 length equals 16 residues. V trimming: 1 base; J trimming: 2 bases; junction bases outside the gene matches: 7. CDR3 sequence (DNA): TGTGCCAGCAGCTTGCAGGACAGGAGACTCACAGATACGCAGTATTTT. This codes for CASSLQDRRLTDTQYF.

V gene TRBV6-5 combines with J gene TRBJ1-3, with D unresolved. V dropped 0 bases and J dropped 0 bases, with 6 bases sitting between them. The CDR3 sequence is 15 residues long. The germline gives CDR1 MNHEY, CDR2 SVGAGI. As DNA, the CDR3 is TGTGCCAGCAGTTACTCGGCGGGCTCTGGAAACACCATATATTTT. It encodes CASSYSAGSGNTIYF.

J is TRBJ2-3 and V is TRBV7-2; TRBD2 matches 12 bases. CDR1 SGHTA and CDR2 FQGNSA come from the germline V gene. This CDR3 contains 16 residues. J was trimmed by 6 bases and V by 4 bases; bases with no gene match: 8. CDR3: CASSSDLAGGIDTQYF. The CDR3 DNA reads as TGTGCCAGCAGCTCGGATCTAGCGGGGGGGATCGATACGCAGTATTTT. The full variable domain, completed using reference TRBV7-2 and TRBJ2-3, is GAGVSQSPSNKVTEKGKDVELRCDPISGHTALYWYRQSLGQGLEFLIYFQGNSAPDKSGLPSDRFSAERTGGSVSTLTIQRTQQEDSAVYLCASSSDLAGGIDTQYFGPGTRLTVL.

This chain joins TRBV28 and TRBJ1-6; D possibly corresponds to TRBD1 (5 bases). From germline, CDR1 is MDHEN and CDR2 SYDVKM. V lost 5 bases to trimming and J lost 7 bases, with 15 bases between them. The CDR3 contains 15 residues. Here the CDR3 DNA reads TGTGCCAGCAGTCCCGACCCAGGGAGGAATTCACCCCTCCACTTT. Amino acid sequence: CASSPDPGRNSPLHF.

The chain carries TRBV19 and TRBJ1-1, with D tentatively TRBD1 (6 bases). CDR1 and CDR2 (germline): LNHDA, SQIVND (reference sequence). The CDR3 length is 14 residues. The V end lost 6 bases, the J end lost 0 bases, and 11 bases lay between the germline ends. The CDR3 loop is CASRTGHLNTEAFF. CDR3 nucleotide sequence: TGTGCCAGTAGGACGGGACATTTGAACACTGAAGCTTTCTTT.

The rearrangement links TRBV29-1 to TRBJ1-2; perhaps TRBD1 as D (5 bases). The CDR3 contains 11 residues. The V and J ends lost 3 bases and 5 bases respectively, with 7 bases between them. Germline lookup yields CDR1 SQVTM and CDR2 ANQGSEA. The CDR3 is CSVDGGYGYTF. DNA for the CDR3: TGCAGCGTTGACGGGGGTTATGGCTACACCTTC.

Comments on this clone: Since the CDR3 does not end with the conserved phenylalanine or tryptophan, this likely comes from a read error. This chain connects TRBV28 to TRBJ2-7; the D is unclear. V shed 2 bases and J shed 3 bases, with 5 bases lying between them. From germline, CDR1 is MDHEN and CDR2 SYDVKM. CDR3 length equals 12 residues. The DNA for the CDR3 is TGTGCCAGCAGTTTAGGGGACTACGAGCAGTACCTC. Encoded protein: CASSLGDYEQYL.

The chain recombines TRBV7-9 with TRBJ2-5; D unclear. The CDR3 spans 13 residues. Per the germline V gene, CDR1 is SEHNR and CDR2 is FQNEAQ (reference sequence). Trimming shortened V by 7 bases and J by 4 bases, and 13 bases separated the two germline ends. CDR3 nucleotide sequence: TGTGCCAGCACCAAACTCAACGTAGAGACCCAGTACTTC. Its translation: CASTKLNVETQYF.

This chain uses TRBV29-1 with TRBJ1-3; D might be TRBD1 (6 bases). Germline assignment: CDR1 SQVTM and CDR2 ANQGSEA. Between the trimmed V and J ends, which lost 5 bases and 0 bases, there was a span of 11 bases. The CDR3 is 14 amino acids. CDR3 DNA sequence: TGCAGCGTTACAGGGTCTGACTCTGGAAACACCATATATTTT. Translation gives CSVTGSDSGNTIYF.

The CDR3 spells CASSLGAGVNQPQHF. The CDR3 bases are TGTGCCAGCAGCTTAGGGGCCGGGGTGAATCAGCCCCAGCATTTT. This chain uses TRBV7-2 with TRBJ1-5; D unclear. The CDR3 runs 15 residues. V was trimmed by 1 base and J by 4 bases, leaving 11 bases between them. Germline V gene lookup returns CDR1 SGHTA and CDR2 FQGNSA.